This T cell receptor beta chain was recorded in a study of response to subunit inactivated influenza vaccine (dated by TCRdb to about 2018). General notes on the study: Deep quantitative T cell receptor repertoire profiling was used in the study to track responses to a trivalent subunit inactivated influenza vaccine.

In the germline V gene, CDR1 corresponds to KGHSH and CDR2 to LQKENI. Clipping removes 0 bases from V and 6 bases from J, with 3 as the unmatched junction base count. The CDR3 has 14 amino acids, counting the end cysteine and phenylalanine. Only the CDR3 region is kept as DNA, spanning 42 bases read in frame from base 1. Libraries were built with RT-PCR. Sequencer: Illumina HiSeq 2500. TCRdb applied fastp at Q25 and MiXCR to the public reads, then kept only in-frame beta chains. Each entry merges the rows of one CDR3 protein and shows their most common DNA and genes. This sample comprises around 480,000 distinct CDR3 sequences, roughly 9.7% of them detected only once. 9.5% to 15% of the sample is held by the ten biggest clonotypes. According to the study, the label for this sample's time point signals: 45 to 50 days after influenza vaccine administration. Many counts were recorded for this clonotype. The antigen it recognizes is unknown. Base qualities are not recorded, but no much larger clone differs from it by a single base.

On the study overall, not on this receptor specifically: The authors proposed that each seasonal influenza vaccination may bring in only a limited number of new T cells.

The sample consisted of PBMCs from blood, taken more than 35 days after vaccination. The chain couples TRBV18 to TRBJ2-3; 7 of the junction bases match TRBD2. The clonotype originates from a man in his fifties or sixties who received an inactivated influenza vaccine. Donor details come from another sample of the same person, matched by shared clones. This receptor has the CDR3 CASSPPTSRDTQYF. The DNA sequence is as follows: TGTGCCAGCTCACCACCGACTAGCCGGGATACGCAGTATTTT.